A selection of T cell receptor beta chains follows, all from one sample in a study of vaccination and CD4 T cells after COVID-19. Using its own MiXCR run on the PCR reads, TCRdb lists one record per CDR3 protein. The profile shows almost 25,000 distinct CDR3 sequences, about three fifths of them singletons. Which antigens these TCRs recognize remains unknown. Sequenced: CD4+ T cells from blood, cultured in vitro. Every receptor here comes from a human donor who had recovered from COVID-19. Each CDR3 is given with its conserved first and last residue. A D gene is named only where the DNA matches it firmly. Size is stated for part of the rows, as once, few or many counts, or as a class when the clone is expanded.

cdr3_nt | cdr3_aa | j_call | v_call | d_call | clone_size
TGTGCCAGCAGTTACTCGACTCCGGGACGGTTCAATTCACCCCTCCACTTT | CASSYSTPGRFNSPLHF | TRBJ1-6 | TRBV6-5 | NA | NA
TGTGCCAGCATCACGCCGGGACAGGGGAACTACGAGCAGTACTTC | CASITPGQGNYEQYF | TRBJ2-7 | TRBV6-2/TRBV6-3 | TRBD1 | NA
TGCAGTGCTACAAGACAGGGGTGGAATGAGCAGTTCTTC | CSATRQGWNEQFF | TRBJ2-1 | TRBV20-1 | TRBD1 | NA
TGTGCCAGCTCACCCTCTAGCGGGAGGGGCACAGATACGCAGTATTTT | CASSPSSGRGTDTQYF | TRBJ2-3 | TRBV18 | TRBD2 | NA
TGTGCCAGCATCGCCGGGGCGGGGGGCTTTGCTGAGCAGTTCTTC | CASIAGAGGFAEQFF | TRBJ2-1 | TRBV6-1 | TRBD2 | NA
TGTGCCAGTAGTTTAGTGGCAGGGAGCAATCAGCCCCAGCATTTT | CASSLVAGSNQPQHF | TRBJ1-5 | TRBV19 | NA | NA
TGTGCCAGCAGCCGGGATACTTCGGCTCGGGGAGGCTACACCTTC | CASSRDTSARGGYTF | TRBJ1-2 | TRBV4-2 | NA | NA
TGTGCCACCAGTGATCCGACGTGGGGTCCAAATCAGCCCCAGCATTTT | CATSDPTWGPNQPQHF | TRBJ1-5 | TRBV24-1 | NA | few
TGTGCCTGGAGCGAGATCCTAAATACGCAGTATTTT | CAWSEILNTQYF | TRBJ2-3 | TRBV30 | NA | NA
TGTGCCAGCAGTGAAGGGATAGCGGGAGTAAATGAGCAGTTCTTC | CASSEGIAGVNEQFF | TRBJ2-1 | TRBV6-1 | TRBD2 | few
TGCAGTGCTAGTAGCCATGGACTAGCGACGAACACCGGGGAGCTGTTTTTT | CSASSHGLATNTGELFF | TRBJ2-2 | TRBV20-1 | TRBD2 | NA
TGTGTCAGCAGTAAGACAGGGTCAAATTCACCCCTCCACTTT | CVSSKTGSNSPLHF | TRBJ1-6 | TRBV6-1 | TRBD1 | NA
TGTGCACACTACTTCCTCGTCCCCGGGGCAAATACGCAGTATTTT | CAHYFLVPGANTQYF | TRBJ2-3 | TRBV21-1 | NA | NA
TGTGCCAGCAGCCTCGAGGCGCCCGATACGCAGTATTTT | CASSLEAPDTQYF | TRBJ2-3 | TRBV6-1 | NA | few
TGTGCCAGCAGTTTTTCAGGGGCAACAAATCAGCCCCAGCATTTT | CASSFSGATNQPQHF | TRBJ1-5 | TRBV12-3/TRBV12-4 | NA | NA
TGTGCCAGCAGCTTACTTGGGGGAAGGACTGAAGCTTTCTTT | CASSLLGGRTEAFF | TRBJ1-1 | TRBV7-9 | NA | once
TGTGCCACCAGCGAGGGGAAGGCGAACACTGAAGCTTTCTTT | CATSEGKANTEAFF | TRBJ1-1 | TRBV24-1 | NA | NA
TGTGCCACCAGCAGGAGAGGTAAAGCGGGAGACGTGGACATTCAGTACTTC | CATSRRGKAGDVDIQYF | TRBJ2-4 | TRBV15 | TRBD2 | NA
TGTGCCAGCAAGGCAGGGCGCGATCAGCCCCAGCATTTT | CASKAGRDQPQHF | TRBJ1-5 | TRBV6-1 | NA | NA
TGTGCCAGCAGTGGGGGGGTCCAGAGGGGATACAATGAGCAGTTCTTC | CASSGGVQRGYNEQFF | TRBJ2-1 | TRBV27 | TRBD2 | NA
TGCAGTGCTAGAGAGATGAGTGAAGCTTTCTTT | CSAREMSEAFF | TRBJ1-1 | TRBV20-1 | NA | NA
TGTGCCAGCAGCTTAGCGGGGGGCGCACGAACTGAAGCTTTCTTT | CASSLAGGARTEAFF | TRBJ1-1 | TRBV7-6 | NA | NA
TGCAGCGTTGGGGAGGTACTAGTAGTCTTCGGGGAGCTGTTTTTT | CSVGEVLVVFGELFF | TRBJ2-2 | TRBV29-1 | NA | once
TGCAGTGCTAGAGGGCGGACCGGGGAGCTGTTTTTT | CSARGRTGELFF | TRBJ2-2 | TRBV20-1 | NA | NA
TGTGCCAGCAGCTTACTTTACAGGGTCTTTAGCGAGCAGTACTTC | CASSLLYRVFSEQYF | TRBJ2-7 | TRBV7-2 | NA | NA
TGTGCCAGCAGTTCCGTGACAGGGATCTATGGCTACACCTTC | CASSSVTGIYGYTF | TRBJ1-2 | TRBV27 | TRBD1 | NA
TGTGCCAGCAGCACAGGGGTATGGGGCTACACCTTC | CASSTGVWGYTF | TRBJ1-2 | TRBV7-2 | TRBD1 | medium-sized
TGTGCCATCAGTGAGTCGATGACCTTGAACACTGAAGCTTTCTTT | CAISESMTLNTEAFF | TRBJ1-1 | TRBV10-3 | NA | NA
TGTGCCACCAGCAGAGATGGGCGGGTCCAAGAGACCCAGTACTTC | CATSRDGRVQETQYF | TRBJ2-5 | TRBV15 | NA | NA
TGCAGTGCTAGAGACCTGGACAGCTATGGCTACACCTTC | CSARDLDSYGYTF | TRBJ1-2 | TRBV20-1 | NA | NA
TGTGCCAGCAGCTTATCACAGGGGCTGTATCAGCCCCAGCATTTT | CASSLSQGLYQPQHF | TRBJ1-5 | TRBV7-9 | TRBD1 | NA
TGTGCCAGCAACTCCCCCACAGATACGCAGTATTTT | CASNSPTDTQYF | TRBJ2-3 | TRBV6-1 | NA | few
TGCGCCAGCAGCCAAGAAAGGCGGGGCCACTCAACTAATGAAAAACTGTTTTTT | CASSQERRGHSTNEKLFF | TRBJ1-4 | TRBV4-3 | NA | NA
TGTGCCAGCAGCTTAAGCGCGGGGGAGACCCAGTACTTC | CASSLSAGETQYF | TRBJ2-5 | TRBV7-2 | NA | NA
TGCGCCAGCAATCCGGACAGGACGGGCTACACCTTC | CASNPDRTGYTF | TRBJ1-2 | TRBV5-1 | TRBD1 | NA
TGTGCCACCAGCAGAGTCGGACAGGGAAGGTTCGGCGAGCAGTACTTC | CATSRVGQGRFGEQYF | TRBJ2-7 | TRBV15 | TRBD1 | NA
TGTGCCAGCAGTTTAAGGTCGAGCGGGAGGGCCTGGGAGCAGTACTTC | CASSLRSSGRAWEQYF | TRBJ2-7 | TRBV12-3/TRBV12-4 | TRBD2 | NA
TGTGCCAGCAGCATATTCCGGGACGGTGAAGCTTTCTTT | CASSIFRDGEAFF | TRBJ1-1 | TRBV7-2 | NA | NA
TGTGCCAGCAGCTTCGGGGGGAGAAACCAAGAGACCCAGTACTTC | CASSFGGRNQETQYF | TRBJ2-5 | TRBV5-4 | TRBD2 | medium-sized
TGTGCCAGCAGCCCAGTAGACAGGGAGATTCAGTACTTC | CASSPVDREIQYF | TRBJ2-4 | TRBV7-8 | TRBD1 | NA
TGTGCCAGCAGCGGGGCTAGCGGCCTCTCCTACGAGCAGTACTTC | CASSGASGLSYEQYF | TRBJ2-7 | TRBV7-9 | TRBD2 | NA
TGCAGTGAGCTTTGCGGTAGCACAGATACGCAGTATTTT | CSELCGSTDTQYF | TRBJ2-3 | TRBV20-1 | NA | few
TGTGCCAGTAGTACTTCTCGAGGGGCTGGCGGTCAGCCCCAGCATTTT | CASSTSRGAGGQPQHF | TRBJ1-5 | TRBV19 | NA | NA
TGTGCCAGCAGCTCGACAGGGAAAAGTTCACCCCTCCACTTT | CASSSTGKSSPLHF | TRBJ1-6 | TRBV7-9 | TRBD1 | NA
TGTGCCACCAGTGAAGCCTTTAGTTCCGGCTACACCTTC | CATSEAFSSGYTF | TRBJ1-2 | TRBV24-1 | NA | few
TGTGCCAGCAGCTTAATGGGCTATGAGCAGTTCTTC | CASSLMGYEQFF | TRBJ2-1 | TRBV7-2 | NA | NA
TGTGCCAGCAGCTCTTCCCCTACTAGCGGGAGTTACAATGAGCAGTTCTTC | CASSSSPTSGSYNEQFF | TRBJ2-1 | TRBV7-3 | TRBD2 | NA
TGTGCCAGCAACGGGACAGCCTTTAGCAATCAGCCCCAGCATTTT | CASNGTAFSNQPQHF | TRBJ1-5 | TRBV28 | TRBD1 | NA
TGTGCCACCAGTGATCCCTCCGGAAACAATGAGCAGTTCTTC | CATSDPSGNNEQFF | TRBJ2-1 | TRBV24-1 | NA | NA
TGTGCCAGCAGGGAGACTGGGATCAGGAAAGAGACCCAGTACTTC | CASRETGIRKETQYF | TRBJ2-5 | TRBV21-1 | NA | NA
TGTGCCTGCAAACTAGCGGGAGGTTACACAGATACGCAGTATTTT | CACKLAGGYTDTQYF | TRBJ2-3 | TRBV30 | TRBD2 | NA
TGTGCCACTGCGGACGGTCCCACAGATACGCAGTATTTT | CATADGPTDTQYF | TRBJ2-3 | TRBV24-1 | NA | NA
TGTGCCAGCAGTTTAACGGACCCTCGGACAGGGGGTAATTCACCCCTCCACTTT | CASSLTDPRTGGNSPLHF | TRBJ1-6 | TRBV27 | TRBD1 | NA
TGCAGTGCTAGAGAGTCGAGGGGTTCCAATCAGCCCCAGCATTTT | CSARESRGSNQPQHF | TRBJ1-5 | TRBV20-1 | NA | NA
TGCAGTGCTGGTAGCGGGAGTAATACGCAGTATTTT | CSAGSGSNTQYF | TRBJ2-3 | TRBV20-1 | TRBD2 | NA
TGTGCCAGCAGCTTAGTGGGGATCCCGTACTTC | CASSLVGIPYF | TRBJ2-4 | TRBV7-9 | NA | NA
TGTGCCACCAGTGAAGGGACTGAAGCTTTCTTT | CATSEGTEAFF | TRBJ1-1 | TRBV24-1 | NA | few
TGTGCCACCAAACAGACAGGGAGCACAGATACGCAGTATTTT | CATKQTGSTDTQYF | TRBJ2-3 | TRBV24-1 | TRBD1 | NA
TGTGCCAGTAGTATCGGTTGGGCTAGCAGGGGCACAGATACGCAGTATTTT | CASSIGWASRGTDTQYF | TRBJ2-3 | TRBV19 | NA | NA
TGTGCCAGCAGGACTTCGGCCCCCTTGGGCTACACCTTC | CASRTSAPLGYTF | TRBJ1-2 | TRBV6-2/TRBV6-3 | NA | NA